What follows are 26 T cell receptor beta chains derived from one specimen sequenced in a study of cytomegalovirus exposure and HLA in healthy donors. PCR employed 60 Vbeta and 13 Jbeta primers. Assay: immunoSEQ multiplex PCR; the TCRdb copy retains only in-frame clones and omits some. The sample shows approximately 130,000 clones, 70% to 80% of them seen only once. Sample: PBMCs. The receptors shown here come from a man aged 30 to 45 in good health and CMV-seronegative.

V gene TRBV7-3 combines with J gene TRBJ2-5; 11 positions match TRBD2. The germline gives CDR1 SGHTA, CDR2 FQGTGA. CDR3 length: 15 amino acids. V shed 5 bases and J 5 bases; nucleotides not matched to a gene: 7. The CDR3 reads CASSRSSGGVETQYF. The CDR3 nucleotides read TGTGCCAGCAGCCGAAGTAGCGGGGGGGTGGAGACCCAGTACTTC.

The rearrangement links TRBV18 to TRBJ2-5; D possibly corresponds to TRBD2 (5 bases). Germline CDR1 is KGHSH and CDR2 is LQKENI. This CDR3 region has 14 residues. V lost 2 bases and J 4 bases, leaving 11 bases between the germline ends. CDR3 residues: CASSPRDGRETQYF. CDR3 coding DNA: TGTGCCAGCTCACCAAGGGATGGGAGAGAGACCCAGTACTTC.

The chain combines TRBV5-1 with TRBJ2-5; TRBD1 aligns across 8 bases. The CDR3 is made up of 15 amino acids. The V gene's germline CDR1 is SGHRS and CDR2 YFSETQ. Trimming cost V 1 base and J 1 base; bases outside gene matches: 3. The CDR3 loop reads CASSLIQGAQETQYF. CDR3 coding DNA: TGCGCCAGCAGCTTGATCCAGGGGGCCCAAGAGACCCAGTACTTC.

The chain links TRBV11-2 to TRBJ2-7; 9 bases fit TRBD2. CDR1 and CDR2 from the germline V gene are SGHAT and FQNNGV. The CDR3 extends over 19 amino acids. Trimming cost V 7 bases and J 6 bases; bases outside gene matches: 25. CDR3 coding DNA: TGTGCCAGCATCTTTTCTATCTGGCTCACAGCGGGAGGATCAAGCGAGCAGTACTTC. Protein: CASIFSIWLTAGGSSEQYF.

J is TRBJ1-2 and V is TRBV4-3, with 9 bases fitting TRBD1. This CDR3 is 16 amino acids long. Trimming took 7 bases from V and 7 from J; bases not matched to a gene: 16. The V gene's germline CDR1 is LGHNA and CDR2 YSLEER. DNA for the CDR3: TGCGCCAGCACCCCGGACAGGGGATTTACGATTTCTGGCTACACCTTC. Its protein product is CASTPDRGFTISGYTF.

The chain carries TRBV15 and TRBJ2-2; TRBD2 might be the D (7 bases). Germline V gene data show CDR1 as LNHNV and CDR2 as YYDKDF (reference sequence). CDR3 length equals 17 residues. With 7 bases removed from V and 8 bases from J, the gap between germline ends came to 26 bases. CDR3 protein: CATNRPGGGHSMGELFF. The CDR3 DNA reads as TGTGCCACCAACAGGCCGGGGGGCGGCCACTCGATGGGGGAGCTGTTTTTT.

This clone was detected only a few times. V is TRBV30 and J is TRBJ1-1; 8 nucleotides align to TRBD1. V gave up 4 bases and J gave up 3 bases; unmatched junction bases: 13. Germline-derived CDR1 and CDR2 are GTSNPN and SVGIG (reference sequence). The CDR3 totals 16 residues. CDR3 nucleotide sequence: TGTGCCTGGAAGCTGATCCAGGGGGCGCGGTACACTGAAGCTTTCTTT. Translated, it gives CAWKLIQGARYTEAFF.

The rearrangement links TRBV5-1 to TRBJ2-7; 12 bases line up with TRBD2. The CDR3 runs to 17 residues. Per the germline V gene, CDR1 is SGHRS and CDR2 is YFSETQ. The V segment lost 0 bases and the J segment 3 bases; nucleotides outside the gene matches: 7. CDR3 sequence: CASSLGASGRAGYEQYF. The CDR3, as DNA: TGCGCCAGCAGCTTGGGTGCTAGCGGGAGGGCCGGCTACGAGCAGTACTTC.

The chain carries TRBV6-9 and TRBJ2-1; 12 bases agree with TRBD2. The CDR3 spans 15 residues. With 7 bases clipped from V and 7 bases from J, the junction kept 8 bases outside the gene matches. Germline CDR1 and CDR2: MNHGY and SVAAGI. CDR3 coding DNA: TGTGCCAGCACTAGCGGGGGGGCCTATATGAATGAGCAGTTCTTC. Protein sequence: CASTSGGAYMNEQFF.

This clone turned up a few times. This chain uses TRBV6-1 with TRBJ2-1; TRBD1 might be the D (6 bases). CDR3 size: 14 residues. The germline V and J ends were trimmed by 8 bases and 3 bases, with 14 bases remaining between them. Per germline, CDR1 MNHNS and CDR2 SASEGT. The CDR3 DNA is TGTGCCAGCGTCGACAGGATTTACTACAATGAGCAGTTCTTC. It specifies CASVDRIYYNEQFF.

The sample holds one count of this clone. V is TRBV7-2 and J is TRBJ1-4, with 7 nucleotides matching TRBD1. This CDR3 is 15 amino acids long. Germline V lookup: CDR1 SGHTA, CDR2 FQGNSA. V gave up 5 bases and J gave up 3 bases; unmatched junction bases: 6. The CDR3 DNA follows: TGTGCCAGCAGCACAGGGGTCAGGTCTAATGAAAAACTGTTTTTT. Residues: CASSTGVRSNEKLFF.

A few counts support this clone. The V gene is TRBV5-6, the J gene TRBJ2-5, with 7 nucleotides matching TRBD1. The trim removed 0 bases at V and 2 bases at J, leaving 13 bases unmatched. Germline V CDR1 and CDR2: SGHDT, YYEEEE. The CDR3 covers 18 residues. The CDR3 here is CASSLEGYRGALQETQYF. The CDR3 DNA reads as TGTGCCAGCAGCTTGGAGGGGTACAGGGGTGCCCTTCAAGAGACCCAGTACTTC.

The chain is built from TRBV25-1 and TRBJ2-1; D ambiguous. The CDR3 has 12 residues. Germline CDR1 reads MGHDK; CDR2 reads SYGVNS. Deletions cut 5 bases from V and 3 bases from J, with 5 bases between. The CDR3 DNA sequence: TGTGCCAGCAGTCACGGCTACAATGAGCAGTTCTTC. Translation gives CASSHGYNEQFF.

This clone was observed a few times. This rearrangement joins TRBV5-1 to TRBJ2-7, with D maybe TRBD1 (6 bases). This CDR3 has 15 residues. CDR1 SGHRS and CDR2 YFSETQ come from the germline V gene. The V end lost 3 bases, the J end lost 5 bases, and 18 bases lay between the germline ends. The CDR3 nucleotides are TGCGCCAGCAGCTACCCAGCCAGGGGTCTCCACGAGCAGTACTTC. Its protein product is CASSYPARGLHEQYF.

The CDR3, as DNA: TGTGCCAGCAGTGAAAACAGGGGGGGTTCTCAGCCCCAGCATTTT. Encoded protein: CASSENRGGSQPQHF. The chain combines TRBV2 with TRBJ1-5; TRBD1 matches 8 bases. CDR3 size: 15 residues. The V gene end was trimmed by 2 bases and the J gene end by 6 bases; junction bases not matched to a gene: 6. Germline values: CDR1 SNHLY, CDR2 FYNNEI. Full variable domain (remainder filled in from reference TRBV2 and TRBJ1-5): EPEVTQTPSHQVTQMGQEVILRCVPISNHLYFYWYRQILGQKVEFLVSFYNNEISEKSEIFDDQFSVERPDGSNFTLKIRSTKLEDSAMYFCASSENRGGSQPQHFGDGTRLSIL.

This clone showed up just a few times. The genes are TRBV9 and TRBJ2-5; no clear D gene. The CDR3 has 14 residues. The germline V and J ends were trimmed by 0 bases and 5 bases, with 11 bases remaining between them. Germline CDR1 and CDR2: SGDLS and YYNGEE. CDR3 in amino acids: CASSVGPQLETQYF. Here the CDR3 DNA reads TGTGCCAGCAGCGTAGGTCCCCAATTGGAGACCCAGTACTTC. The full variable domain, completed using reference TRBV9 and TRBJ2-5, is DSGVTQTPKHLITATGQRVTLRCSPRSGDLSVYWYQQSLDQGLQFLIQYYNGEERAKGNILERFSAQQFPDLHSELNLSSLELGDSALYFCASSVGPQLETQYFGPGTRLLVL.

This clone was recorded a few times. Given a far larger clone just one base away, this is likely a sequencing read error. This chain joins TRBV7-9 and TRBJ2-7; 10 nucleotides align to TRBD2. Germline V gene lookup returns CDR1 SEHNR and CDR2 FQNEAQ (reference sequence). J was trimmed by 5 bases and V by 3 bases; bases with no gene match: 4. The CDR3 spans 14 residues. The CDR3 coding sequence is TGTGCCAGCAGCTTGGGACTAGCGTCCCACGAGCAGTACTTC. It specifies CASSLGLASHEQYF.

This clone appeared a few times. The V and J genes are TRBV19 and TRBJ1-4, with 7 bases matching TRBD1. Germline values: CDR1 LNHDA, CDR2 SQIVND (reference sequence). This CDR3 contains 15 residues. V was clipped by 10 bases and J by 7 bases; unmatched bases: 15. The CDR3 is CATRKEGARGEKLFF. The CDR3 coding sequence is TGTGCCACCCGAAAGGAGGGGGCCCGCGGTGAAAAACTGTTTTTT.

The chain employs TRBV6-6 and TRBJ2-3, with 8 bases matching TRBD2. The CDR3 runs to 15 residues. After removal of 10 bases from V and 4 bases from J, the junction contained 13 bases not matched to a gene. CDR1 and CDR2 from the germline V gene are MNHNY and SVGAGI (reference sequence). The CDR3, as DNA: TGTGCCATCTCCCCGGGACTAGGACGGGCAGATACGCAGTATTTT. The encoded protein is CAISPGLGRADTQYF.

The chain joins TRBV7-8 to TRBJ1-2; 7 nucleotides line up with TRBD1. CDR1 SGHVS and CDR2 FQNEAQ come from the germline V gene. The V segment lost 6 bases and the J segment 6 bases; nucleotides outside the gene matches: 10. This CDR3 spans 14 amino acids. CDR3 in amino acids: CASRPKGAENGYTF. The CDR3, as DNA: TGTGCCAGCAGGCCGAAGGGGGCGGAGAATGGCTACACCTTC.

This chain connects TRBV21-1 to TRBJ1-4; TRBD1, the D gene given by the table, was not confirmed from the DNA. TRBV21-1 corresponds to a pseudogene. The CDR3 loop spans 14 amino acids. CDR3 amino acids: CASKIQGANEKLFF. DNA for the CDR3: TGTGCCAGCAAAATACAGGGGGCTAATGAAAAACTGTTTTTT.

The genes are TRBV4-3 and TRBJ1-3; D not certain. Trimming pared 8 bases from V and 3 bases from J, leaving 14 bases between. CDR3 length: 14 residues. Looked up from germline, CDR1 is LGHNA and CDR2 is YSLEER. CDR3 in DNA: TGCGCCAGCTCTACAGAGGGAGATGGAAACACCATATATTTT. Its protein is CASSTEGDGNTIYF.

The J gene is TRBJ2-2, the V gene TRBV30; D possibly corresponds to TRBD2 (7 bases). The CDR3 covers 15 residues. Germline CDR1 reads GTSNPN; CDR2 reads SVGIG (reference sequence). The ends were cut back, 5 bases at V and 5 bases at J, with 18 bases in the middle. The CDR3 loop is CAWGGRGAMTGELFF. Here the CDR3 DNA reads TGTGCCTGGGGGGGGAGGGGGGCGATGACCGGGGAGCTGTTTTTT.

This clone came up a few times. The CDR3 spells CASSVRGHAYEQYF. DNA for the CDR3: TGTGCCAGCAGTGTCCGGGGTCATGCCTACGAGCAGTACTTC. J is TRBJ2-7 and V is TRBV6-1; the D gene is possibly TRBD2 (5 bases). CDR3 length: 14 amino acids. Germline CDR1 reads MNHNS; CDR2 reads SASEGT. Trimming cost V 4 bases and J 2 bases, with 12 bases left between them.

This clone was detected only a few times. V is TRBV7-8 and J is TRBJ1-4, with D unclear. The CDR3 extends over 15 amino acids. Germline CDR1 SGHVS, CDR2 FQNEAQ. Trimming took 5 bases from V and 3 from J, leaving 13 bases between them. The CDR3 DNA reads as TGTGCCAGCAGCGCGAGACACCTCTCTAATGAAAAACTGTTTTTT. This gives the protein CASSARHLSNEKLFF. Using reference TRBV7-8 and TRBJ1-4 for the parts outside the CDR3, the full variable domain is GAGVSQSPRYKVAKRGQDVALRCDPISGHVSLFWYQQALGQGPEFLTYFQNEAQLDKSGLPSDRFFAERPEGSVSTLKIQRTQQEDSAVYLCASSARHLSNEKLFFGSGTQLSVL.

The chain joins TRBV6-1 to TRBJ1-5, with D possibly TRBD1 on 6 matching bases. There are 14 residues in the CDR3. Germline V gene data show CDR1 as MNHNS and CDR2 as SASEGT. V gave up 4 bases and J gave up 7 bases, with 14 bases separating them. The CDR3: CASSALGAGQPQHF. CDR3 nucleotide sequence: TGTGCCAGCAGTGCCTTGGGGGCTGGCCAGCCCCAGCATTTT.